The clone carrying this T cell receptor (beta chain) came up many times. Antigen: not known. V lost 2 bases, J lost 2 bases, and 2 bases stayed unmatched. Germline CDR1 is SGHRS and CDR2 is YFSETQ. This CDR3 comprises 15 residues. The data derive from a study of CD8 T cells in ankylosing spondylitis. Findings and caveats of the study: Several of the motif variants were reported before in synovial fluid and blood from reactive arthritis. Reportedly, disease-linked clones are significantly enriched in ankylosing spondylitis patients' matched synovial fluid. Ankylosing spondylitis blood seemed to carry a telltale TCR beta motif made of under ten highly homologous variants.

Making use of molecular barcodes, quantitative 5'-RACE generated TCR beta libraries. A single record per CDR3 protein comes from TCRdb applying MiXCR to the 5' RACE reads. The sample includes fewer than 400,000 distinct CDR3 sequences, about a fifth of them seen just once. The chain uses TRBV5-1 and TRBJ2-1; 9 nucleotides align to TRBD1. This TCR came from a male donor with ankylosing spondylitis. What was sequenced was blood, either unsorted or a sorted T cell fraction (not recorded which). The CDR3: CASSFGQGPYNEQFF. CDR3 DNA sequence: TGCGCCAGCAGCTTCGGACAGGGGCCCTACAATGAGCAGTTCTTC.